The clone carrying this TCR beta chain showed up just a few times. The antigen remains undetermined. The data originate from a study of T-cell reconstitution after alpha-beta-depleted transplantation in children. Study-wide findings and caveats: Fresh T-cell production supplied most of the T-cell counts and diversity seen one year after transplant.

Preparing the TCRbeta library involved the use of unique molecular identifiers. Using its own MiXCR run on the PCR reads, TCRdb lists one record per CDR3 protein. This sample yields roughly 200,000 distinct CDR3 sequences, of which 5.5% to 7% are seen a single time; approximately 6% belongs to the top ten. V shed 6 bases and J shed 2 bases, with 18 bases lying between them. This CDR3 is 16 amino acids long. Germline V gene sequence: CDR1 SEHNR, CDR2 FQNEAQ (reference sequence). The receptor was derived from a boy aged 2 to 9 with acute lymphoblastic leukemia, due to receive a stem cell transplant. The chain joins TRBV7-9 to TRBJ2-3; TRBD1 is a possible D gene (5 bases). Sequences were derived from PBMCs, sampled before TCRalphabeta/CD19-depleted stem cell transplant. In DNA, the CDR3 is TGTGCCAGCAGTTCCGTCCCCTCGGACAACACAGATACGCAGTATTTT. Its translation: CASSSVPSDNTDTQYF. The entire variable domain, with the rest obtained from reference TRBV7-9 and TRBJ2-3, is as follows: DTGVSQNPRHKITKRGQNVTFRCDPISEHNRLYWYRQTLGQGPEFLTYFQNEAQLEKSRLLSDRFSAERPKGSFSTLEIQRTEQGDSAMYLCASSSVPSDNTDTQYFGPGTRLTVL.